What follows are 29 T cell receptor beta chains derived from one specimen sequenced in a study of CD8 T cells in ankylosing spondylitis. General observations from the study: Ankylosing spondylitis blood appeared to carry a characteristic TCR beta motif of several highly homologous variants.

MiXCR, run by TCRdb on the 5' RACE reads, gives a single entry per CDR3 protein. The table has a few hundred thousand distinct CDR3 sequences, 20% to 25% seen once; the top ten hold about 17%. Which antigens these TCRs recognize remains unknown. The source material was blood, either unsorted or a sorted T cell fraction (not recorded which). Receptor source: a male donor with ankylosing spondylitis.

The genes are TRBV12-3 or TRBV12-4 and TRBJ2-7, with D tentatively TRBD1 (5 bases). V lost 3 bases, J lost 2 bases, and 11 bases lay in between. The CDR3 runs to 14 residues. This chain's CDR3 is CASSLARVPYEQYF. CDR3 sequence (DNA): TGTGCCAGCAGTTTGGCCAGGGTCCCCTACGAGCAGTACTTC.

CDR3: CASSLIARSYEQYF. CDR3 nucleotides: TGTGCCAGCAGCTTAATTGCTCGGTCCTACGAGCAGTACTTC. The V call is TRBV11-3, the J call TRBJ2-7, with D uncertain. The CDR3 has 14 amino acids. CDR1 and CDR2 from the germline V gene are SGHNT and YENEEA. The V end was cut by 2 bases, the J end by 1 base, with 9 bases between.

The V gene is TRBV20-1, the J gene TRBJ2-1; no definite D call. This CDR3 region has 13 residues. Per the germline V gene, CDR1 is DFQATT and CDR2 is SNEGSKA (reference sequence). Trimming stripped 3 bases from V and 4 bases from J, with 10 bases between. This CDR3 reads CSASPVRYNEQFF. As DNA, the CDR3 is TGCAGTGCTAGCCCCGTAAGGTACAATGAGCAGTTCTTC.

The chain uses TRBV12-3 or TRBV12-4 and TRBJ1-1; tentative D call: TRBD1 (6 bases). This CDR3 is built from 13 residues. The V end lost 6 bases, the J end lost 1 base, and 9 bases lay between the germline ends. CDR3 bases: TGTGCCAGCAGGGGGGGACAGAACACTGAAGCTTTCTTT. Translating it yields CASRGGQNTEAFF.

The rearrangement joins TRBV30 to TRBJ1-6; 7 bases fit TRBD1. The CDR3 length is 15 residues. Germline trimming cut 4 bases from V and 9 bases from J; bases unmatched to any gene: 12. Germline V gene data show CDR1 as GTSNPN and CDR2 as SVGIG (reference sequence). The CDR3 is CAWTRVDRVVSPLHF. Here the CDR3 DNA reads TGTGCCTGGACCCGAGTTGACAGGGTAGTTTCACCCCTCCACTTT.

In its sample, this clonotype was seen a few times. CDR3 residues: CASSLDVGAQESTDTQYF. CDR3 bases: TGTGCCAGCAGCTTAGACGTGGGTGCACAGGAAAGCACAGATACGCAGTATTTT. The chain combines TRBV11-2 with TRBJ2-3, with D perhaps matching TRBD1 (5 bases). CDR1 and CDR2 from the germline V gene are SGHAT and FQNNGV. The germline V and J ends were trimmed by 0 bases and 0 bases, with 16 bases remaining between them. The CDR3 has 18 residues.

The chain employs TRBV3-1 and TRBJ2-7; D not certain. This CDR3 is 13 amino acids long. Germline V gene data show CDR1 as LGHDT and CDR2 as YNNKEL (reference sequence). The V end lost 4 bases, the J end lost 5 bases, and 12 bases lay between the germline ends. The CDR3 nucleotides are TGTGCCAGCAGCCGCGTAGGGAACCACGAGCAGTACTTC. It is translated as CASSRVGNHEQYF.

This clonotype was picked up a small number of times. This chain links TRBV29-1 with TRBJ2-7, with TRBD1 matching 7 bases. Germline lookup yields CDR1 SQVTM and CDR2 ANQGSEA. The CDR3 loop spans 14 amino acids. The V and J ends lost 6 bases and 5 bases, in that order; junction bases with no gene match: 13. DNA of the CDR3: TGCAGCGTCGGAACAGGGGACAGAATCAACGAGCAGTACTTC. It is translated as CSVGTGDRINEQYF.

This sequence joins TRBV5-5 and TRBJ2-7; D is possibly TRBD2 (6 bases). V was shortened by 0 bases and J by 0 bases, with 13 bases between the two germline ends. The CDR3 length is 16 residues. Germline CDR1 is SGHKS and CDR2 is YYEKEE (reference sequence). This chain's CDR3 is CASSLAESGHSYEQYF. The CDR3 nucleotides read TGTGCCAGCAGCTTGGCCGAGAGCGGGCACTCCTACGAGCAGTACTTC. The full variable domain, completed using reference TRBV5-5 and TRBJ2-7, is DAGVTQSPTHLIKTRGQQVTLRCSPISGHKSVSWYQQVLGQGPQFIFQYYEKEERGRGNFPDRFSARQFPNYSSELNVNALLLGDSALYLCASSLAESGHSYEQYFGPGTRLTVT.

The CDR3 DNA sequence: TGTGCCAGCAGCTTAGCGACTAGCGGGAGGGACGAGCAGTACTTC. Amino acids: CASSLATSGRDEQYF. This chain uses TRBV7-9 with TRBJ2-7, with 14 nucleotides matching TRBD2. This CDR3 has 15 amino acids. V shed 0 bases, J shed 5 bases, and the junction held 0 bases outside the gene matches. The germline V gene has CDR1 SEHNR and CDR2 FQNEAQ (reference sequence).

This clonotype has more than one count but fewer than ten. The gene calls are TRBV20-1 and TRBJ1-1, with TRBD1 as a possible D gene (5 bases). The germline V gene has CDR1 DFQATT and CDR2 SNEGSKA (reference sequence). V was shortened by 1 base and J by 3 bases, with 12 bases between the two germline ends. The CDR3 length is 14 residues. The CDR3 here is CSARVNRRDTEAFF. The CDR3 region has the DNA TGCAGTGCTAGAGTAAACAGGAGGGACACTGAAGCTTTCTTT.

The chain couples TRBV6-2 or TRBV6-3 to TRBJ2-1; 14 positions agree with TRBD2. The CDR3 spans 17 residues. Losses at the gene ends were 8 bases for V and 7 bases for J; bases not matched to a gene: 13. The germline gives CDR1 MNHEY, CDR2 SVGEGT. This chain's CDR3 is CASGAPRGTSGRNEQFF. CDR3 DNA: TGTGCCAGCGGCGCCCCGAGGGGGACTAGCGGGAGAAATGAGCAGTTCTTC.

This clonotype occurred a few times. The V gene is TRBV6-1, the J gene TRBJ2-1; D possibly uses TRBD1 or TRBD2 (5 bases each). From germline, CDR1 is MNHNS and CDR2 SASEGT. The V gene lost 6 bases and the J gene lost 6 bases, with 24 bases spanning the gap. The CDR3 has 17 amino acids. As DNA, the CDR3 is TGTGCCAGCAGCCGCGGAGCGGCAGGGAGTTGGAGCAATGAGCAGTTCTTC. This gives the protein CASSRGAAGSWSNEQFF.

This clonotype was detected a few times. The chain employs TRBV10-3 and TRBJ2-5; TRBD2 might be the D (6 bases). Germline CDR1 and CDR2: ENHRY and SYGVKD. CDR3 size: 15 residues. V lost 4 bases and J 2 bases, leaving 14 bases between the germline ends. The CDR3 DNA reads TGTGCCATCAGTGGGGTAGGCGGGAAGCAAGAGACCCAGTACTTC. Amino acid sequence: CAISGVGGKQETQYF.

The V call is TRBV11-3, the J call TRBJ2-7, with a possible D match to TRBD2 (5 bases). Looked up from germline, CDR1 is SGHNT and CDR2 is YENEEA. This CDR3 is 13 amino acids long. V lost 1 base and J 8 bases, leaving 12 bases between the germline ends. The CDR3, as DNA: TGTGCCAGCAGCTTAGTGAGGGTCTCGCAGCAGTACTTC. This encodes CASSLVRVSQQYF.

The chain carries TRBV15 and TRBJ2-7; a possible D gene is TRBD2 (5 bases). V was trimmed by 0 bases and J by 4 bases, leaving 13 bases between them. The CDR3 length is 15 residues. The germline V gene has CDR1 LNHNV and CDR2 YYDKDF (reference sequence). CDR3 nucleotides: TGTGCCACCAGCAGAGATCGTATACGGGGATACGAGCAGTACTTC. Amino acids: CATSRDRIRGYEQYF.

This clonotype was observed a few times. The V and J genes are TRBV12-3 or TRBV12-4 and TRBJ2-3, with unresolved D. This CDR3 has 11 residues. Between the trimmed V and J ends, which lost 7 bases and 3 bases, there was a span of 5 bases. The CDR3 DNA sequence: TGTGCCAGCACCAAGACAGATACGCAGTATTTT. Residues: CASTKTDTQYF.

The chain joins TRBV28 to TRBJ1-1; 7 bases fit TRBD1. J lost 4 bases, V lost 6 bases, and 2 bases had no gene match. The CDR3 extends over 12 amino acids. Germline assignment: CDR1 MDHEN and CDR2 SYDVKM. For the CDR3, the DNA is TGTGCCAGCAGGCAGGGGGGCACTGAAGCTTTCTTT. It translates to CASRQGGTEAFF.

The table lists this clonotype with a few counts. In DNA, the CDR3 is TGTGCCAGCAGCTTTGACAATCTATCCTACAATGAGCAGTTCTTC. It translates to CASSFDNLSYNEQFF. The rearrangement uses TRBV7-2 and TRBJ2-1; D ambiguous. Germline V gene sequence: CDR1 SGHTA, CDR2 FQGNSA. V lost 3 bases to trimming and J lost 1 base, with 10 bases between them. The CDR3 contains 15 residues.

A few counts support this clonotype. The chain employs TRBV27 and TRBJ2-1; TRBD2 agrees at 10 bases. V was pared by 5 bases and J by 9 bases, with 10 bases of the junction left unmatched. This CDR3 is 15 amino acids long. Germline lookup yields CDR1 MNHEY and CDR2 SMNVEV (reference sequence). The CDR3 here is CASSPTLAGVSEQFF. CDR3 DNA sequence: TGTGCCAGCAGTCCAACCCTAGCGGGAGTAAGTGAGCAGTTCTTC.

The chain recombines TRBV5-1 with TRBJ2-3; D assignment may be TRBD1 or TRBD2 (5 bases each). The CDR3 runs 15 residues. V gave up 3 bases and J gave up 5 bases, with 16 bases separating them. Per the germline V gene, CDR1 is SGHRS and CDR2 is YFSETQ. The CDR3 is CASSWTGTAGDTQYF. The CDR3 region has the DNA TGCGCCAGCAGCTGGACCGGGACCGCGGGAGATACGCAGTATTTT.

The V call is TRBV27, the J call TRBJ2-7, with D possibly being TRBD1 (6 bases). CDR3 length: 15 residues. Trimming cost V 8 bases and J 3 bases, with 20 bases left between them. Germline values: CDR1 MNHEY, CDR2 SMNVEV (reference sequence). The CDR3 here is CASGSSPAGDYEQYF. The CDR3 DNA is TGTGCCAGCGGGTCCTCCCCGGCAGGGGACTACGAGCAGTACTTC.

The genes are TRBV18 and TRBJ2-7, with a possible D match to TRBD2 (6 bases). The ends were cut back, 8 bases at V and 2 bases at J, with 16 bases in the middle. Germline V lookup: CDR1 KGHSH, CDR2 LQKENI. The CDR3 spans 14 residues. CDR3 sequence: CASQMGSGAYEQYF. The DNA of the CDR3 is TGTGCCAGCCAAATGGGGTCGGGGGCCTACGAGCAGTACTTC.

This clonotype was counted only a few times. The V gene is TRBV20-1, the J gene TRBJ1-2, with D perhaps matching TRBD1 (6 bases). The CDR3 is 18 amino acids. Looked up from germline, CDR1 is DFQATT and CDR2 is SNEGSKA (reference sequence). V dropped 0 bases and J dropped 3 bases, with 23 bases sitting between them. CDR3 region: CSAREWDRALKGDYGYTF. The CDR3 coding sequence is TGCAGTGCTAGAGAATGGGACCGGGCCCTAAAGGGGGACTATGGCTACACCTTC.

This clonotype was picked up one time. The rearrangement links TRBV30 to TRBJ1-3; D unresolved. CDR3 length equals 14 residues. Germline loops: CDR1 GTSNPN, CDR2 SVGIG (reference sequence). V was shortened by 8 bases and J by 3 bases, with 17 bases between the two germline ends. This CDR3 reads CASSFMEHGNTIYF. For the CDR3, the DNA is TGTGCCAGCTCTTTCATGGAGCATGGAAACACCATATATTTT. Full variable domain (remainder filled in from reference TRBV30 and TRBJ1-3): SQTIHQWPATLVQPVGSPLSLECTVEGTSNPNLYWYRQAAGRGLQLLFYSVGIGQISSEVPQNLSASRPQDRQFILSSKKLLLSDSGFYLCASSFMEHGNTIYFGEGSWLTVV.

The chain has TRBV20-1 and TRBJ2-5; 15 positions match TRBD2. CDR1 is DFQATT and CDR2 is SNEGSKA in the germline V gene (reference sequence). The CDR3 sequence is 14 residues long. J lost 9 bases, V lost 6 bases, and 8 bases had no gene match. For the CDR3, the DNA is TGCAGTGCCGAGGGACTAGCGGGAGGTTGGGCCCAGTACTTC. Protein: CSAEGLAGGWAQYF.

This clonotype was seen only a few times. The chain recombines TRBV5-1 with TRBJ2-5; weak D call: TRBD1 (6 bases). Germline V gene data show CDR1 as SGHRS and CDR2 as YFSETQ. This CDR3 has 17 amino acids. V was trimmed by 1 base and J by 2 bases, leaving 18 bases between them. The CDR3 bases are TGCGCCAGCAGCTTGTCCCCCGGGTGGGGGCGGCAAGAGACCCAGTACTTC. Residues: CASSLSPGWGRQETQYF.

The chain recombines TRBV20-1 with TRBJ1-2, with D unresolved. V was clipped by 1 base and J by 4 bases, with 10 bases between them. CDR3 length: 13 residues. In germline, CDR1 is DFQATT, CDR2 SNEGSKA (reference sequence). CDR3 nucleotides: TGCAGTGCTAGAGCCCAAAGCGGCTATGGCTACACCTTC. Protein sequence: CSARAQSGYGYTF.

The CDR3 DNA sequence: TGTGCCAGCAGCTTATGGGGGACTCATGGCGGGGATACGCAGTATTTT. This codes for CASSLWGTHGGDTQYF. This chain uses TRBV7-2 with TRBJ2-3, with D perhaps TRBD2 (6 bases). The CDR3 contains 16 residues. Trimming took 2 bases from V and 6 from J, leaving 18 bases between them. The germline V gene encodes CDR1 SGHTA and CDR2 FQGNSA.